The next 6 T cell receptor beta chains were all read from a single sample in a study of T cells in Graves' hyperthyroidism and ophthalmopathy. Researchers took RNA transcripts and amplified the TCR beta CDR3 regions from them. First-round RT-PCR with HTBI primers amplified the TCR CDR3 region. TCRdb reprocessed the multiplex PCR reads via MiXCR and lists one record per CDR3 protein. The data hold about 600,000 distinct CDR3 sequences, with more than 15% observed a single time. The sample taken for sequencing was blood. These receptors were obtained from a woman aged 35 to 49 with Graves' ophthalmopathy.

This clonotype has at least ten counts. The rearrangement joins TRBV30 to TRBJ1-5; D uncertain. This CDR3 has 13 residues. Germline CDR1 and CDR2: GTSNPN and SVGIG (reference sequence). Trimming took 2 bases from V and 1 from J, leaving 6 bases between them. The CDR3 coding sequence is TGTGCCTGGAGTAGCGGGAGCAATCAGCCCCAGCATTTT. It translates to CAWSSGSNQPQHF.

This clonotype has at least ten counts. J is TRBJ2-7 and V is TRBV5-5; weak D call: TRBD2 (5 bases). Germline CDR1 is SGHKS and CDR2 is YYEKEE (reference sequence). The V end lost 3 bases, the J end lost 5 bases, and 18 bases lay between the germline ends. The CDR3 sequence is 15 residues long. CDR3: CASSSRERLTDEQYF. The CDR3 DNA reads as TGTGCCAGCAGCTCCAGAGAGCGGTTGACGGACGAGCAGTACTTC.

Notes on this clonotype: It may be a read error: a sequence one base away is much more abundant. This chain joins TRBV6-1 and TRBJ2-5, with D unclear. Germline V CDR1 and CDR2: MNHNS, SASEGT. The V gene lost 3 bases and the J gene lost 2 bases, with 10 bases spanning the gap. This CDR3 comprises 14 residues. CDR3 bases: TGTGCCAGCAGTGAGTGGGCTCTTCAAGAGACCCAGTACTTC. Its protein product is CASSEWALQETQYF.

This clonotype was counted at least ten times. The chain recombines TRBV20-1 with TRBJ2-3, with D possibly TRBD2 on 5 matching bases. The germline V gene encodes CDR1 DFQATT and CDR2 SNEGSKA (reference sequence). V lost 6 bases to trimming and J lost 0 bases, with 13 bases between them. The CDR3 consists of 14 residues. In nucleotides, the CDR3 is TGCAGTGCGCCAAGCGGAGCTAGCACAGATACGCAGTATTTT. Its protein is CSAPSGASTDTQYF.

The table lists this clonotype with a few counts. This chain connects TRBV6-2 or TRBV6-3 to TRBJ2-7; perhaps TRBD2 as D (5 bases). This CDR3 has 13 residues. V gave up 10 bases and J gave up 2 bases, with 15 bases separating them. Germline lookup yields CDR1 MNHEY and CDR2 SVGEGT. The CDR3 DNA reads TGTGCCACCTCGAGGGAAGGAACCTACGAGCAGTACTTC. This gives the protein CATSREGTYEQYF.

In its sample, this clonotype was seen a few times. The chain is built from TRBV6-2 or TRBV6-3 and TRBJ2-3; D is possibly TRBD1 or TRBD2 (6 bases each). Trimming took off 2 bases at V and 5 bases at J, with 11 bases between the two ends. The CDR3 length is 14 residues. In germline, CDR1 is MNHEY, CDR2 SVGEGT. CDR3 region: CASSYTGAVDTQYF. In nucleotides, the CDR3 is TGTGCCAGCAGTTACACGGGGGCTGTAGATACGCAGTATTTT.